The 14 T cell receptor beta chains in this list originate from one sample, sequenced in a study of blood T cell repertoires in COVID-19. Libraries were prepared by immunoSEQ multiplex PCR; TCRdb keeps only in-frame clonotypes and omits some of them. The data show about 180,000 clones, roughly 77% seen once. The sample taken for sequencing was peripheral blood. The receptor set was obtained from a man between 65 and 85 years old with active or convalescent COVID-19.

This chain connects TRBV7-9 to TRBJ2-2; 12 nucleotides align to TRBD2. The CDR3 is 15 amino acids. From germline, CDR1 is SEHNR and CDR2 FQNEAQ (reference sequence). Losses at the gene ends were 5 bases for V and 8 bases for J; bases not matched to a gene: 6. The CDR3 DNA reads as TGTGCCAGCAGCGGAACTAGCGGGAGGTATGGGGAGCTGTTTTTT. The encoded protein is CASSGTSGRYGELFF.

This clone was counted only a few times. The chain links TRBV7-2 to TRBJ1-2; 7 positions match TRBD1. Trimming removed 5 bases from V and 2 bases from J; junction bases left unmatched: 5. The CDR3 totals 14 residues. The germline CDR1 and CDR2 sequences are SGHTA and FQGNSA. The CDR3 DNA follows: TGTGCCAGCAGCCGTGACAGGGAGAACTATGGCTACACCTTC. Its translation is CASSRDRENYGYTF.

This clone was seen only once. The chain recombines TRBV6-5 with TRBJ1-1; no firm D call. This CDR3 contains 14 residues. V lost 7 bases and J 0 bases, leaving 12 bases between the germline ends. Germline loops: CDR1 MNHEY, CDR2 SVGAGI. The CDR3 here is CASTGLALNTEAFF. CDR3 bases: TGTGCCAGCACAGGCCTGGCGTTGAACACTGAAGCTTTCTTT.

The chain combines TRBV7-3 with TRBJ2-2, with 9 bases lining up with TRBD1. From germline, CDR1 is SGHTA and CDR2 FQGTGA. This CDR3 comprises 16 residues. Trimming took 5 bases from V and 7 from J; bases not matched to a gene: 11. CDR3 sequence (DNA): TGTGCCAGCAGCCCGGGGACCGGACAGGGGATCGGGGAGCTGTTTTTT. It specifies CASSPGTGQGIGELFF.

A few counts support this clone. The J gene is TRBJ2-1, the V gene TRBV12-1; the table's D call, TRBD2, was not checked against the DNA. TRBV12-1 is a pseudogene locus. The CDR3 has 16 residues. The CDR3 region is CASSPAGTSGINEQFF. In nucleotides, the CDR3 is TGTGCCAGCAGTCCTGCAGGGACTAGCGGGATAAATGAGCAGTTCTTC.

About this clone: The junction shows a germline mismatch at one end, possibly a read error. The chain employs TRBV7-7 and TRBJ2-3, with no clear D. CDR1 is SSHAT, CDR2 FNYEAQ, per germline (reference sequence). This CDR3 has 15 residues. The CDR3 DNA follows: TGTGCTAGCAGCTCCCTCCCCGGGAGCACAGATACGCAGTATTTT. Translation: CASSSLPGSTDTQYF.

This rearrangement joins TRBV13 to TRBJ2-2, with no clear D. V dropped 2 bases and J dropped 5 bases, with 6 bases sitting between them. CDR3 length: 13 residues. Germline CDR1 is PRHDT and CDR2 is FYEKMQ (reference sequence). CDR3 DNA sequence: TGTGCCAGCAGCTTAATACTTACCGGGGAGCTGTTTTTT. This sequence encodes CASSLILTGELFF. Looking up the rest from reference TRBV13 and TRBJ2-2 gives the full variable domain: AAGVIQSPRHLIKEKRETATLKCYPIPRHDTVYWYQQGPGQDPQFLISFYEKMQSDKGSIPDRFSAQQFSDYHSELNMSSLELGDSALYFCASSLILTGELFFGEGSRLTVL.

In its sample, this clone was seen a few times. The J gene is TRBJ2-2, the V gene TRBV7-9; D perhaps matches TRBD1 (6 bases). Germline CDR1 reads SEHNR; CDR2 reads FQNEAQ (reference sequence). V lost 0 bases and J 2 bases, leaving 13 bases between the germline ends. The CDR3 has 17 residues. The CDR3 DNA sequence: TGTGCCAGCAGCTTAGCCGGGACACCTTTTAACACCGGGGAGCTGTTTTTT. Translation gives CASSLAGTPFNTGELFF.

The rearrangement uses TRBV27 and TRBJ2-3; D is possibly TRBD1 (5 bases). The CDR3 has 16 residues. With 4 bases removed from V and 0 bases from J, the gap between germline ends came to 14 bases. The germline V gene encodes CDR1 MNHEY and CDR2 SMNVEV (reference sequence). CDR3 DNA sequence: TGTGCCAGCAGTTCCCGGACATTGACTAGCACAGATACGCAGTATTTT. Amino acid sequence: CASSSRTLTSTDTQYF.

The J gene is TRBJ1-6, the V gene TRBV7-2, with TRBD1 identical over 7 bases. Trimming cost V 10 bases and J 8 bases; bases outside gene matches: 14. CDR3 length equals 15 residues. Germline values: CDR1 SGHTA, CDR2 FQGNSA. The CDR3 bases are TGTGCCACCAAGCCTATAGGGGGCCGTGATTCACCCCTCCACTTT. Its translation is CATKPIGGRDSPLHF.

The table lists this clone with a count of one. This chain joins TRBV4-3 and TRBJ2-1; 9 bases line up with TRBD1. CDR1 LGHNA and CDR2 YSLEER come from the germline V gene. The CDR3 is 16 residues long. The J segment lost 1 base and the V segment lost 0 bases, leaving 1 base of the junction unmatched. The CDR3 loop reads CASSQEDRGSYNEQFF. In nucleotides, the CDR3 is TGCGCCAGCAGCCAAGAAGACAGGGGGTCCTACAATGAGCAGTTCTTC.

The chain couples TRBV4-1 to TRBJ1-2, with TRBD1 as a possible D gene (5 bases). Trimming shortened V by 0 bases and J by 4 bases, and 12 bases separated the two germline ends. CDR1 and CDR2 (germline): MGHRA, YSYEKL. The CDR3 runs 15 residues. The CDR3, as DNA: TGCGCCAGCAGCCAAGATTGGGGCCAGGGCTATGGCTACACCTTC. Translating it yields CASSQDWGQGYGYTF.

This chain uses TRBV2 with TRBJ1-6; the D gene is possibly TRBD1 (6 bases). V dropped 3 bases and J dropped 9 bases, with 12 bases sitting between them. The CDR3 has 14 residues. The germline V gene has CDR1 SNHLY and CDR2 FYNNEI. CDR3 DNA: TGTGCCAGCAGTGACCCAGGGGCGGGTTCACCCCTCCACTTT. This translates into CASSDPGAGSPLHF.

The rearrangement uses TRBV7-6 and TRBJ2-5; tentatively, D is TRBD2 (5 bases). CDR1 SGHVS and CDR2 FNYEAQ come from the germline V gene. Trimming took off 1 base at V and 4 bases at J, with 10 bases between the two ends. This CDR3 spans 14 amino acids. CDR3 protein: CASSLGSGGETQYF. The CDR3 nucleotides are TGTGCCAGCAGCTTAGGATCTGGAGGAGAGACCCAGTACTTC.